This T cell receptor beta chain was recovered during a study of breast tumors, draining lymph nodes, adjacent tissues. Notes on the study in general: The lymph node origin of tumor T cells was framed as consistent with a hypothesis, not demonstrated.

Each CDR3 protein is one row after TCRdb ran MiXCR on the multiplex PCR reads. The sample shows about 53,000 distinct CDR3 sequences, 35% to 50% of them seen only once. This clonotype has a handful of counts. Its cognate antigen is unknown. Germline V gene sequence: CDR1 MDHEN, CDR2 SYDVKM. This CDR3 is built from 13 residues. Trimming shortened V by 5 bases and J by 6 bases, and 14 bases separated the two germline ends. The chain carries TRBV28 and TRBJ2-7; D may be TRBD2 (6 bases). Sequenced input: breast tumor tissue. This TCR was recovered from a female donor with breast cancer. Some clones in this sample may be carry-over from other donors' samples. The CDR3 loop reads CASSVPTRREQYF. The DNA for the CDR3 is TGTGCCAGCAGTGTGCCGACTAGGCGCGAGCAGTACTTC.